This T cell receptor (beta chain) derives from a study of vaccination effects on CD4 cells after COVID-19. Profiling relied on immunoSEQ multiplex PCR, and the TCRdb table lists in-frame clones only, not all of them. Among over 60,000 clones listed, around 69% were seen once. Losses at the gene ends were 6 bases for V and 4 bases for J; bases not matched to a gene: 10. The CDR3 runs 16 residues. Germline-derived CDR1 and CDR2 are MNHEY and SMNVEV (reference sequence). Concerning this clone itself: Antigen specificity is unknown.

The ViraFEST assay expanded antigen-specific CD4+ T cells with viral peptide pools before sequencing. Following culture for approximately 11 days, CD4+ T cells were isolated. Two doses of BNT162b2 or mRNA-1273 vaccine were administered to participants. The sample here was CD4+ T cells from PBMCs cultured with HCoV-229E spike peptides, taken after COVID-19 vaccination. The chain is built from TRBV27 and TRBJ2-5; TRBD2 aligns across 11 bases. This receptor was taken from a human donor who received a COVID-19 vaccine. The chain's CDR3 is CASSPGLAGAVETQYF. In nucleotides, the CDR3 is TGTGCCAGCAGCCCCGGACTAGCGGGTGCGGTAGAGACCCAGTACTTC.